These 14 T cell receptor beta chains came from one sample sequenced in a study of T-cell memory formation after mild COVID-19 (dated by TCRdb to 2020 to 2022). The method behind the library was 5' RACE. TCRdb records Illumina NovaSeq 6000 as the sequencer. Using fastp trimming at Q25 and MiXCR clonotype assembly, TCRdb reanalyzed the public sequencing data and kept in-frame beta chains. Records with the same CDR3 protein are collapsed into one entry carrying the most frequent genes and DNA. The sample table shows 400,000 or so distinct CDR3 sequences, and 20% are seen once. The top ten constitute 8.4% of the sample. The sample was PBMCs or a T cell subset sorted from them (not recorded which). These receptors all stem from an adult woman who had mild COVID-19 (a few samples of this study predate the infection). The sample titles of this study are shuffled in the database, so cell type and time point are left out; the donor was told from shared clones.

V usage is TRBV20-1 and J usage is TRBJ1-4, with a weak D call TRBD1 (6 bases). The V end lost 3 bases, the J end lost 10 bases, and 15 bases lay between the germline ends. The CDR3 has 13 amino acids. CDR1 is DFQATT, CDR2 SNEGSKA, per germline (reference sequence). The CDR3: CSARSEGQSKLFF. The CDR3, as DNA: TGCAGTGCTAGGAGTGAAGGACAGTCAAAACTGTTTTTT.

This clonotype was picked up a small number of times. This chain uses TRBV9 with TRBJ1-1; 9 bases fit TRBD1. Trimming at V came to 3 bases and at J to 1 base, leaving 7 bases not matched to a gene. There are 16 residues in the CDR3. Germline loops: CDR1 SGDLS, CDR2 YYNGEE. The chain's CDR3 is CASSALDRGSNTEAFF. The CDR3 DNA is TGTGCCAGCAGCGCCCTGGACAGGGGATCGAACACTGAAGCTTTCTTT.

V usage is TRBV20-1 and J usage is TRBJ2-2, with D possibly TRBD2 on 6 matching bases. CDR3 length: 13 residues. Germline V gene lookup returns CDR1 DFQATT and CDR2 SNEGSKA (reference sequence). V gave up 4 bases and J gave up 6 bases, with 12 bases separating them. The CDR3 sequence: CSAKRDSAGELFF. For the CDR3, the DNA is TGCAGTGCTAAGAGGGACTCGGCCGGGGAGCTGTTTTTT.

This clonotype was detected only a few times. This chain links TRBV7-9 with TRBJ2-3, with D perhaps matching TRBD2 (6 bases). V was trimmed by 5 bases and J by 3 bases, leaving 18 bases between them. Germline V CDR1 and CDR2: SEHNR, FQNEAQ (reference sequence). The CDR3 runs 16 residues. CDR3 amino acids: CASSPTSGGETDTQYF. Written as DNA, the CDR3 is TGTGCCAGCAGCCCGACTAGTGGGGGAGAGACAGATACGCAGTATTTT.

A few counts support this clonotype. The rearrangement uses TRBV12-3 or TRBV12-4 and TRBJ1-3; no clear D. Trimming shortened V by 7 bases and J by 2 bases, and 12 bases separated the two germline ends. This CDR3 region has 14 residues. The DNA of the CDR3 is TGTGCCAGCACCCACAGTGTAGCTGGAAACACCATATATTTT. Translating gives CASTHSVAGNTIYF.

The V gene is TRBV9, the J gene TRBJ1-2; 8 nucleotides align to TRBD1. Unmatched junction bases numbered 7, after V lost 4 bases and J lost 8 bases. Germline CDR1 SGDLS, CDR2 YYNGEE. CDR3 length: 13 amino acids. CDR3 sequence: CASSFDRGWGYTF. In DNA, the CDR3 is TGTGCCAGCAGCTTCGACAGGGGCTGGGGCTACACCTTC.

Only a few counts were recorded for this clonotype. The chain links TRBV6-5 to TRBJ2-7; D possibly corresponds to TRBD1 (6 bases). The V end lost 11 bases, the J end lost 3 bases, and 20 bases lay between the germline ends. Germline CDR1 is MNHEY and CDR2 is SVGAGI. The CDR3 is made up of 14 amino acids. The CDR3 protein is CAASRAGVLYEQYF. DNA for the CDR3: TGTGCCGCCTCACGGGCAGGGGTCCTCTACGAGCAGTACTTC.

This chain links TRBV9 with TRBJ1-5; a weak D match, TRBD1 (6 bases). Trimming pared 0 bases from V and 2 bases from J, leaving 9 bases between. The CDR3 runs 15 residues. The V gene's germline CDR1 is SGDLS and CDR2 YYNGEE. This CDR3 is CASSVAGGRNQPQHF. CDR3 DNA: TGTGCCAGCAGCGTAGCGGGGGGCCGCAATCAGCCCCAGCATTTT.

This clonotype was seen a single time. The rearrangement links TRBV6-1 to TRBJ2-7; 7 nucleotides align to TRBD1. V dropped 4 bases and J dropped 8; count of bases not matched to a gene: 5. This CDR3 contains 12 residues. CDR1 and CDR2 from the germline V gene are MNHNS and SASEGT. In DNA form, the CDR3 reads TGTGCCAGCAGTGCGGGACAGACGAAGCAGTACTTC. Translated: CASSAGQTKQYF.

In its sample, this clonotype was seen a few times. The chain uses TRBV5-6 and TRBJ2-1, with TRBD2 identical over 12 bases. The CDR3 runs to 14 residues. The V segment lost 4 bases and the J segment 9 bases; nucleotides outside the gene matches: 5. Germline CDR1 SGHDT, CDR2 YYEEEE. The CDR3 protein is CASSPGLAGSEQFF. In DNA, the CDR3 is TGTGCCAGCAGCCCAGGACTAGCGGGGTCTGAGCAGTTCTTC.

This clonotype was observed a handful of times. CDR3 in DNA: TGTGCCAGCAGTTTGGACTCGGTTCTAGCGTCCGAGCAGTACTTC. The encoded protein is CASSLDSVLASEQYF. The chain joins TRBV12-3 or TRBV12-4 to TRBJ2-7; tentative D call: TRBD2 (6 bases). This CDR3 is built from 15 residues. V was clipped by 3 bases and J by 6 bases, with 18 bases between them.

The J gene is TRBJ2-1, the V gene TRBV5-6; no clear D gene. The germline V gene encodes CDR1 SGHDT and CDR2 YYEEEE. Trimming pared 7 bases from V and 5 bases from J, leaving 19 bases between. The CDR3 has 15 amino acids. The CDR3 sequence is CASQPFRAYNNEQFF. In DNA, the CDR3 is TGTGCCAGCCAACCCTTCCGGGCCTACAACAATGAGCAGTTCTTC.

V gene TRBV12-3 or TRBV12-4 combines with J gene TRBJ2-5; 11 nucleotides align to TRBD2. The CDR3 has 15 residues. J gave up 0 bases and V 6 bases, and 3 bases lay outside the gene matches. For the CDR3, the DNA is TGTGCCAGCAGGCCTAGCGGGGGGAACCAAGAGACCCAGTACTTC. Translating gives CASRPSGGNQETQYF.

In its sample, this clonotype was seen once. J is TRBJ2-7 and V is TRBV7-2, with 10 bases fitting TRBD2. The germline CDR1 and CDR2 sequences are SGHTA and FQGNSA. V shed 5 bases, J shed 6 bases, and the junction held 13 bases outside the gene matches. The CDR3 sequence is 16 residues long. CDR3 sequence: CASSLESGRAYLEQYF. CDR3 in DNA: TGTGCCAGCAGCCTCGAAAGCGGGAGGGCCTATCTCGAGCAGTACTTC.